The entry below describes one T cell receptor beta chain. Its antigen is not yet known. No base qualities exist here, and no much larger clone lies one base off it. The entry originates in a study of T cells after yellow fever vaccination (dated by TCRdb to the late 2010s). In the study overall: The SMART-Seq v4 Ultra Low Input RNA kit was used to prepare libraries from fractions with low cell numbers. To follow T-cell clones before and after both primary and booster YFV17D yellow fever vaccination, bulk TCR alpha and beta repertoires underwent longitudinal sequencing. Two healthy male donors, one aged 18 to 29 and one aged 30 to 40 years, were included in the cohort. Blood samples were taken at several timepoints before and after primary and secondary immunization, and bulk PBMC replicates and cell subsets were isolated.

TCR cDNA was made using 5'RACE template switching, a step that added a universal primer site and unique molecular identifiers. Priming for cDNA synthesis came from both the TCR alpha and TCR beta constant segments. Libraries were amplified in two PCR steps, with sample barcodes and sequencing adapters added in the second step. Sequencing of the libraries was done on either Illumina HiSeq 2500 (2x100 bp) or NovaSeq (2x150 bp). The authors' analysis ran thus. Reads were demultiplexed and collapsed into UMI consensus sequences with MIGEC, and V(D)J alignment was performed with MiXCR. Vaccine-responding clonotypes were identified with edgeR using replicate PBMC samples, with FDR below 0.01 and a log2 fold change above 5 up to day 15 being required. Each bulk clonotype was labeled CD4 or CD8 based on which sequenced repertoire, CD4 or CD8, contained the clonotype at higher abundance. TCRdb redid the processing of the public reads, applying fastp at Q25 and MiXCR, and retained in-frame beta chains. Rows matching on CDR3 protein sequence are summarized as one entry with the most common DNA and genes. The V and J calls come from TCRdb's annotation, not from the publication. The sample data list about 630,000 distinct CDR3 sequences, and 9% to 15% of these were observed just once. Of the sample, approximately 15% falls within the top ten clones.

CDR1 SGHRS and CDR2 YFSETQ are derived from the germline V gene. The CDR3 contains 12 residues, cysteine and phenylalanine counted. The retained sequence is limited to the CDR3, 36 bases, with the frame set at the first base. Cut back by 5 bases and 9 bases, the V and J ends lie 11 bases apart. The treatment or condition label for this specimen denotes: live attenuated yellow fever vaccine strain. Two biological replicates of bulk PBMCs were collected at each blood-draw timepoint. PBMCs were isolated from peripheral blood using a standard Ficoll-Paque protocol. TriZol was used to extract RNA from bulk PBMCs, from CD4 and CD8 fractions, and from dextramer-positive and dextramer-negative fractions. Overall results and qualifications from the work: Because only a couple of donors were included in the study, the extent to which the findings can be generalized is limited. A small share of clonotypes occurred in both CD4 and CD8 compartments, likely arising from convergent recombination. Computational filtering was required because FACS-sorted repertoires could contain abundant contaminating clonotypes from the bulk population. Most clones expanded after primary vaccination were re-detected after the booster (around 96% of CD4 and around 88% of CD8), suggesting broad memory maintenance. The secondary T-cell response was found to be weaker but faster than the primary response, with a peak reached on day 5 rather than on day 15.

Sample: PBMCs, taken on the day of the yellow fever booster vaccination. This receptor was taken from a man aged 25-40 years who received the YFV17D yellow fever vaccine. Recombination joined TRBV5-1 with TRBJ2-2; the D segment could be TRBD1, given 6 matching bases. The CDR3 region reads CASSAQGRELFF. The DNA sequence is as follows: TGCGCCAGCAGTGCCCAGGGGCGGGAGCTGTTTTTT.